This T cell receptor (beta chain) was recorded in a study of T cell responses to AZD1222 COVID-19 vaccine (dated by TCRdb to the early 2020s). Background on the whole study: AZD1222 recipients with second doses at about 4 weeks or about 12 weeks were pooled, because spike-specific TCR depth and breadth did not differ between schedules. A total of 230 to 250 trial participants underwent TCR sequencing, of whom roughly 210 had received two doses of AZD1222 and approximately 25 had received two doses of the MenACWY control vaccine. Trial participants were enrolled by age into 18-55, 56-69 and 70-plus year subgroups, with about 150, 28 and 57 TCR-sequenced participants respectively. Results and caveats for the whole study, not just this receptor: Because no day 14 peak-response samples were available, repertoires were characterized only after the peak T cell response. Reportedly, close to half of the unique spike-specific TCRs recognized epitopes lying outside the regions that are mutated in the B.1.351 and B.1.1.7 variants. Spike-specific TCR breadth and depth rose significantly after two AZD1222 doses compared with day 0 and with MenACWY recipients. Conclusions about previously exposed vaccinees were limited because only a handful of AZD1222 recipients were SARS-CoV-2 seropositive at baseline. Most participants were white British and females outnumbered males, and the authors suggested that clonal diversity may have been underestimated. In the small 56-69-year group, the increase in depth fell short of significance, most likely because of low power. CD4 TCRs associated with the vaccine covered the entire spike protein, and the dominant responses were in regions 160-218 and 743-854.

The CDR3 regions of human TCRbeta chains were analyzed by immunosequencing. The published analysis was carried out like this. Repertoire TCRs were checked for matches against a reference library of SARS-CoV-2-specific TCRs that had been generated using the MIRA antigen-specificity platform. Breadth was defined as the fraction of unique TCRs that were SARS-CoV-2-associated. Depth was defined as the fraction of total T cells that were SARS-CoV-2-associated. Using the MIRA data, each spike-specific TCR was assigned both to the spike region to which the TCR was reactive and to a CD4 or CD8 class. Log10-transformed breadth and depth values were compared by one-way ANOVA with Sidak's multiple comparisons tests. The clones in this table, taken by TCRdb from immuneACCESS, are in-frame only. Not every clone is retained; where verified, under half of the shortfall comes from an unresolved V gene, and the cause of the rest is unknown. Clone size and V and J calls were adopted from that table, with D and trimming inferred from the DNA. The sample profile shows roughly 70,000 clones; roughly 88% of them were found once. Clones ranked in the top ten supply over 2% of the sample.

The time point label for this specimen denotes: baseline before first vaccination. Samples from vaccinated people were obtained from the UK trials COV001 and COV002, which included a single-blind randomized controlled phase 2/3 trial of AZD1222 (ChAdOx1 nCoV-19) in healthy adults. Trial participant PBMC samples were collected at day 0 and day 28 after the second dose for TCRbeta chain sequencing. Taken from cysteine to phenylalanine, the CDR3 has 15 residues. The CDR3 DNA has 45 bases and is translated from base 1. V lost 2 bases and J lost 10 bases; the stretch between them is 15 bases long. The germline V gene encodes CDR1 SNHLY and CDR2 FYNNEI. The sample holds a few counts of this clone. Its target antigen remains unknown. Base qualities are not at hand, and no much larger clone is one base apart.

Here the chain combines TRBV2 and TRBJ1-6; 5 matching bases give a weak D call of TRBD1. The sample was peripheral blood, taken on day 0 of AZD1222 vaccination. This clonotype originated in an adult in good health. The DNA reads TGTGCCAGCAGTGAAACGGCCAGGGAGGACTCACCCCTCCACTTT. Translated, this is CASSETAREDSPLHF.